Listed below are T cell receptor beta chains from one sample, sequenced in a study of breast tumors, draining lymph nodes, adjacent tissues. TCRdb reprocessed the multiplex PCR reads via MiXCR and lists one record per CDR3 protein. The sample holds approximately 90,000 distinct CDR3 sequences, more than 25% seen once. Sequenced input: axillary lymph node tissue. The receptors come from a female donor with breast cancer. Some clones in this sample may be carry-over from other donors' samples. Each CDR3 is given with its conserved first and last residue. The order of the fields is J gene, clone size, D gene, V gene, CDR3 protein, CDR3 DNA. A D gene is named only where the DNA matches it firmly. Rows may omit the clone size; those that give it use once, few, many or a size class.

J gene: TRBJ1-4; clone size: many; D gene: NA; V gene: TRBV24-1; CDR3 protein: CATSDSGRYNEKLFF; CDR3 DNA: TGTGCCACCAGTGATTCCGGCAGGTATAATGAAAAACTGTTTTTT
J gene: TRBJ2-1; clone size: many; D gene: TRBD2; V gene: TRBV5-6; CDR3 protein: CASSLRLAGGPYNEQFF; CDR3 DNA: TGTGCCAGCAGCTTGAGGCTAGCGGGAGGGCCCTACAATGAGCAGTTCTTC
J gene: TRBJ2-7; clone size: many; D gene: NA; V gene: TRBV19; CDR3 protein: CASSRVALTYEQYF; CDR3 DNA: TGTGCCAGTAGTCGGGTCGCGCTCACCTACGAGCAGTACTTC
J gene: TRBJ1-3; clone size: once; D gene: TRBD1; V gene: TRBV7-2; CDR3 protein: CTSTWTGTYSGNTLYF; CDR3 DNA: TGTACCAGCACCTGGACAGGGACTTACTCTGGAAACACCCTATATTTT
J gene: TRBJ2-2; clone size: many; D gene: TRBD1; V gene: TRBV11-2; CDR3 protein: CASSLDGQGEHTGELFF; CDR3 DNA: TGTGCCAGCAGCTTAGACGGACAGGGGGAACACACCGGGGAGCTGTTTTTT
J gene: TRBJ2-3; clone size: many; D gene: TRBD2; V gene: TRBV5-1; CDR3 protein: CASSSLAEFTDTQYF; CDR3 DNA: TGCGCCAGCAGCTCCCTAGCGGAGTTCACAGATACGCAGTATTTT
J gene: TRBJ1-1; clone size: few; D gene: NA; V gene: TRBV7-2; CDR3 protein: CASSLDPPVRYYTEAFF; CDR3 DNA: TGTGCCAGCAGCTTAGACCCCCCGGTCAGGTACTACACTGAAGCTTTCTTT
J gene: TRBJ2-5; clone size: NA; D gene: TRBD2; V gene: TRBV12-3/TRBV12-4; CDR3 protein: CASSPQGLAAQETQYF; CDR3 DNA: TGTGCCAGCAGTCCCCAGGGACTAGCGGCCCAAGAGACCCAGTACTTC
J gene: TRBJ2-7; clone size: many; D gene: TRBD2; V gene: TRBV20-1; CDR3 protein: CSARDRVAGNFYEQYF; CDR3 DNA: TGCAGTGCTAGAGATCGGGTAGCGGGAAATTTTTACGAGCAGTACTTC
J gene: TRBJ2-3; clone size: many; D gene: NA; V gene: TRBV18; CDR3 protein: CASSPPVDTQYF; CDR3 DNA: TGTGCCAGCTCACCACCGGTAGATACGCAGTATTTT
J gene: TRBJ2-1; clone size: many; D gene: NA; V gene: TRBV4-3; CDR3 protein: CASSQDVPRKYGGEQFF; CDR3 DNA: TGCGCCAGCAGCCAAGACGTTCCCCGAAAATACGGCGGTGAGCAGTTCTTC
J gene: TRBJ1-1; clone size: many; D gene: NA; V gene: TRBV10-1; CDR3 protein: CASSHSGNTEAFF; CDR3 DNA: TGCGCCAGCAGTCACAGCGGTAACACTGAAGCTTTCTTT
J gene: TRBJ2-2; clone size: many; D gene: NA; V gene: TRBV24-1; CDR3 protein: CATSDPRRGTGELFF; CDR3 DNA: TGTGCCACCAGTGATCCCCGGCGGGGCACCGGGGAGCTGTTTTTT
J gene: TRBJ1-1; clone size: NA; D gene: NA; V gene: TRBV11-2; CDR3 protein: CASSKEGGTGTGAFF; CDR3 DNA: TGTGCCAGCAGCAAAGAGGGCGGAACGGGCACTGGAGCTTTCTTT
J gene: TRBJ2-1; clone size: NA; D gene: NA; V gene: TRBV18; CDR3 protein: CASSPQGNEQLF; CDR3 DNA: TGTGCCAGCTCACCACAAGGAAATGAGCAGCTCTTC
J gene: TRBJ2-4; clone size: many; D gene: NA; V gene: TRBV12-3/TRBV12-4; CDR3 protein: CASKFGQLNIQYF; CDR3 DNA: TGTGCCAGCAAATTTGGGCAGCTAAACATTCAGTACTTC
J gene: TRBJ2-3; clone size: few; D gene: TRBD2; V gene: TRBV5-4; CDR3 protein: CASRDGSGRNWDTQYF; CDR3 DNA: TGTGCCAGCAGGGACGGTAGCGGGAGGAATTGGGATACGCAGTATTTT
J gene: TRBJ2-5; clone size: many; D gene: TRBD2; V gene: TRBV2; CDR3 protein: CANLRTSGGKETQYF; CDR3 DNA: TGTGCCAACCTGCGGACTAGCGGAGGAAAAGAGACCCAGTACTTC
J gene: TRBJ1-2; clone size: many; D gene: NA; V gene: TRBV9; CDR3 protein: CASSRGQGSHGYTF; CDR3 DNA: TGTGCCAGCAGCCGCGGTCAGGGCAGCCATGGCTACACCTTC
J gene: TRBJ2-7; clone size: many; D gene: NA; V gene: TRBV5-6; CDR3 protein: CASSLAGRESYEQYF; CDR3 DNA: TGTGCCAGCAGCTTGGCGGGCAGGGAATCCTACGAGCAGTACTTC
J gene: TRBJ2-3; clone size: many; D gene: NA; V gene: TRBV3-1; CDR3 protein: CASSLRATWGTDTQYF; CDR3 DNA: TGTGCCAGCAGCTTAAGGGCCACGTGGGGCACAGATACGCAGTATTTT
J gene: TRBJ2-5; clone size: many; D gene: NA; V gene: TRBV9; CDR3 protein: CASSPGLRRGQQETQYF; CDR3 DNA: TGTGCCAGCAGCCCAGGGTTGAGGCGGGGACAACAAGAGACCCAGTACTTC
J gene: TRBJ1-2; clone size: many; D gene: TRBD1; V gene: TRBV12-3/TRBV12-4; CDR3 protein: CASSFTRQGARGYTF; CDR3 DNA: TGTGCCAGCAGTTTTACCCGACAGGGGGCTAGGGGCTACACCTTC
J gene: TRBJ2-7; clone size: NA; D gene: TRBD2; V gene: TRBV2; CDR3 protein: CASSGLAGMYEQYF; CDR3 DNA: TGTGCCAGCAGCGGACTAGCGGGAATGTACGAGCAGTACTTC
J gene: TRBJ1-2; clone size: many; D gene: NA; V gene: TRBV6-5; CDR3 protein: CASSYSSVEGYTF; CDR3 DNA: TGTGCCAGCAGTTACTCGAGTGTGGAGGGCTACACCTTC
J gene: TRBJ1-2; clone size: many; D gene: TRBD1; V gene: TRBV11-3; CDR3 protein: CASSLDGTGSGYTF; CDR3 DNA: TGTGCCAGCAGCTTAGACGGGACAGGGTCTGGCTACACCTTC
J gene: TRBJ1-1; clone size: few; D gene: NA; V gene: TRBV7-8; CDR3 protein: CASSSSGQSNTEAFF; CDR3 DNA: TGTGCCAGCAGCTCCTCCGGACAGTCTAACACTGAAGCTTTCTTT
J gene: TRBJ1-4; clone size: many; D gene: NA; V gene: TRBV4-2; CDR3 protein: CASSQDRVREKLFF; CDR3 DNA: TGTGCCAGCAGCCAAGACCGAGTCCGAGAAAAACTGTTTTTT
J gene: TRBJ1-1; clone size: few; D gene: TRBD1; V gene: TRBV19; CDR3 protein: CASYKDRGRTEAFF; CDR3 DNA: TGTGCCAGTTACAAGGACAGGGGGCGTACTGAAGCTTTCTTT
J gene: TRBJ1-5; clone size: many; D gene: NA; V gene: TRBV7-2; CDR3 protein: CASSLVGTEENQPQHF; CDR3 DNA: TGTGCCAGCAGCTTAGTGGGCACCGAGGAAAATCAGCCCCAGCATTTT
J gene: TRBJ2-7; clone size: many; D gene: NA; V gene: TRBV6-2/TRBV6-3; CDR3 protein: CASSHETGAEQYF; CDR3 DNA: TGTGCCAGCAGTCACGAAACCGGGGCCGAGCAGTACTTC
J gene: TRBJ2-2; clone size: NA; D gene: NA; V gene: TRBV4-2; CDR3 protein: CASSQDSGRGGGELFF; CDR3 DNA: TGTGCCAGCAGCCAAGATTCGGGTAGGGGCGGCGGGGAGCTGTTTTTT
J gene: TRBJ2-3; clone size: NA; D gene: TRBD2; V gene: TRBV3-1; CDR3 protein: CASSLYPGLAGGTQYF; CDR3 DNA: TGTGCCAGCAGCCTCTACCCCGGACTAGCGGGCGGTACGCAGTATTTT